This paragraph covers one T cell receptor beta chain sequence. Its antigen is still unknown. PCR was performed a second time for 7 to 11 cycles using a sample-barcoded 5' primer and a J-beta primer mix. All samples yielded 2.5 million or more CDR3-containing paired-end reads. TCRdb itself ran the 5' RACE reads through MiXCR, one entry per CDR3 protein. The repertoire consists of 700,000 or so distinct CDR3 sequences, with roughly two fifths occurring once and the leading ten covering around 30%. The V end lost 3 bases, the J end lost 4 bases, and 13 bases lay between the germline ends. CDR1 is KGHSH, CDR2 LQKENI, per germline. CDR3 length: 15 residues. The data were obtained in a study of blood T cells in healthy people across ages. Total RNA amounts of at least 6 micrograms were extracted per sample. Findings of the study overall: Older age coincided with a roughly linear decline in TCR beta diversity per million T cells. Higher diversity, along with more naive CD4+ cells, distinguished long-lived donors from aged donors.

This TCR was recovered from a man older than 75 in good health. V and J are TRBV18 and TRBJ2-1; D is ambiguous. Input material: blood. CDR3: CASSPALSDYNEQFF. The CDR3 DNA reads TGTGCCAGCTCACCTGCCTTATCGGATTACAATGAGCAGTTCTTC. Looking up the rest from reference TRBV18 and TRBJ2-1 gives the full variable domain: NAGVMQNPRHLVRRRGQEARLRCSPMKGHSHVYWYRQLPEEGLKFMVYLQKENIIDESGMPKERFSAEFPKEGPSILRIQQVVRGDSAAYFCASSPALSDYNEQFFGPGTRLTVL.